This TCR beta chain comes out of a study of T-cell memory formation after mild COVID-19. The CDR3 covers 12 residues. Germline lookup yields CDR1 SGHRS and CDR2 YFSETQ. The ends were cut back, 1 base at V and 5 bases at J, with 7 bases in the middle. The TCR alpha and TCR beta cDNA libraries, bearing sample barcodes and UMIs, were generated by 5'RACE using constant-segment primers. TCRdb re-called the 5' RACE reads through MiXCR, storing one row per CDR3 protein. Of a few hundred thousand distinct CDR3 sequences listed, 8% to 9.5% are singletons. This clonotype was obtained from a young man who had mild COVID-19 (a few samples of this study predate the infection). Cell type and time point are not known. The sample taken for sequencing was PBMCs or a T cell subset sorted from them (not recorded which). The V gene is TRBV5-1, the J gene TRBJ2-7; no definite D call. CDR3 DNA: TGCGCCAGCAGCTTGCTTTTCAACGAGCAGTACTTC. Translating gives CASSLLFNEQYF.